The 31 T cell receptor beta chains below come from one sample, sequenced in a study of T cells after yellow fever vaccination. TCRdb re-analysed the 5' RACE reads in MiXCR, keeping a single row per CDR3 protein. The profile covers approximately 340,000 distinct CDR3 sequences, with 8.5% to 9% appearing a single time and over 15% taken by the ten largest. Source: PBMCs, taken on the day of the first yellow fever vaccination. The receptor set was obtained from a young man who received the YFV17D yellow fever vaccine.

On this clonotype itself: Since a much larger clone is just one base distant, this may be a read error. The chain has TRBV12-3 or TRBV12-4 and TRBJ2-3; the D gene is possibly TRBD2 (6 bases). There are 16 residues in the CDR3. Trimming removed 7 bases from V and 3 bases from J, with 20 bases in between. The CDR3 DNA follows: TGTGCCAGCATCAGGCGGGGTACATTTATAACAGATACGCAGTATTTT. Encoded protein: CASIRRGTFITDTQYF.

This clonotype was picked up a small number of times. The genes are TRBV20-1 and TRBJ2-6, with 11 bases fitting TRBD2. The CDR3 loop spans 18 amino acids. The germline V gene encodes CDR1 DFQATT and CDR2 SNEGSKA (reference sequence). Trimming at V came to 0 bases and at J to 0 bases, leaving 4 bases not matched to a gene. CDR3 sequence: CSARDKGLADSGANVLTF. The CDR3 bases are TGCAGTGCTAGAGATAAGGGACTAGCGGACTCTGGGGCCAACGTCCTGACTTTC.

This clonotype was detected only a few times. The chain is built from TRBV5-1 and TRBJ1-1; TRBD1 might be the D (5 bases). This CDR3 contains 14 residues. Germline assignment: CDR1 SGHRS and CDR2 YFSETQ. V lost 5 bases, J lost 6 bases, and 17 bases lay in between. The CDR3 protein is CASRPGGARAEAFF. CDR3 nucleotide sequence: TGCGCCAGCAGGCCAGGAGGGGCACGGGCTGAAGCTTTCTTT.

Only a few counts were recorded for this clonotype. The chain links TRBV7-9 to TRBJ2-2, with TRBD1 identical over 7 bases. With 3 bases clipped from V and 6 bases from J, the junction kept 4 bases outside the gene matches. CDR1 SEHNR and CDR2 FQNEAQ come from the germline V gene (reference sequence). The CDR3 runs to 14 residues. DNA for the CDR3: TGTGCCAGCAGCTTCGGGCAGGGGGCCGGGGAGCTGTTTTTT. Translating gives CASSFGQGAGELFF.

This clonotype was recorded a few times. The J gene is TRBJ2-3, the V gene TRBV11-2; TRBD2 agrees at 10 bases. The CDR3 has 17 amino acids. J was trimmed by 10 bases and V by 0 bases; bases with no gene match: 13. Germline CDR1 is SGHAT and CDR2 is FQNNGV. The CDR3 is CASSLDLAGARMRAQYF. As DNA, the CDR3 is TGTGCCAGCAGCTTAGACCTAGCGGGGGCCCGAATGAGGGCGCAGTATTTT.

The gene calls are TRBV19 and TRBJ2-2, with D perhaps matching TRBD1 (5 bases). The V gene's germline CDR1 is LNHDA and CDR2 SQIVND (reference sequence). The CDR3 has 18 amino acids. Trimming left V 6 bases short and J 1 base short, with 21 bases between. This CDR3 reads CASSYTEGDPKNTGELFF. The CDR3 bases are TGTGCCAGTAGCTATACGGAAGGGGATCCGAAGAACACCGGGGAGCTGTTTTTT.

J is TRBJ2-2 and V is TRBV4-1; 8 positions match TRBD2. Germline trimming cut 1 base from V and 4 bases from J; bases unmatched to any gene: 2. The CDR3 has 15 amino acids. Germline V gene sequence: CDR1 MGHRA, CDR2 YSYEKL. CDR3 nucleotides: TGCGCCAGCAGCCAAGCGGGGGGGCGCACCGGGGAGCTGTTTTTT. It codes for CASSQAGGRTGELFF.

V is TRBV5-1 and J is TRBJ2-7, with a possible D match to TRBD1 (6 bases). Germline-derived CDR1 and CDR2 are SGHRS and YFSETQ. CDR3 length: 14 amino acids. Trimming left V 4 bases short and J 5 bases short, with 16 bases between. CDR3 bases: TGCGCCAGCAGCCCAAGGGGGTACTTGAACGAGCAGTACGTC. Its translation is CASSPRGYLNEQYV.

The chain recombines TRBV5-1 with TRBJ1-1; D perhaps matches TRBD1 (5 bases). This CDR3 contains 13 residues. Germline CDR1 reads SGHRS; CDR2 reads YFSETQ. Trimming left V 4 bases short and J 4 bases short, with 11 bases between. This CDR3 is CASSGAVATEAFF. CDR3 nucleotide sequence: TGCGCCAGCAGCGGGGCTGTGGCCACTGAAGCTTTCTTT.

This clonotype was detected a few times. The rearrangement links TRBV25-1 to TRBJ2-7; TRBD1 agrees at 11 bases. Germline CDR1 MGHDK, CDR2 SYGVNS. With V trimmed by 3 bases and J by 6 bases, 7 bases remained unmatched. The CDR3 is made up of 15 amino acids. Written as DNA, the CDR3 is TGTGCCAGCAGTGACCCGGGACAGGGGGGCCGCGAGCAGTACTTC. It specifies CASSDPGQGGREQYF.

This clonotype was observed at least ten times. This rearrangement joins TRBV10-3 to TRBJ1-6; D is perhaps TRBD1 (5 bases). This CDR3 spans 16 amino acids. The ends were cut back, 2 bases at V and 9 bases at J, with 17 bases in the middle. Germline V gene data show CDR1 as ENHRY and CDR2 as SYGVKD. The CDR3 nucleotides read TGTGCCATCAGTGAGAGGAGGACCCTTGGGGGTTCACCCCTCCACTTT. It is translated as CAISERRTLGGSPLHF.

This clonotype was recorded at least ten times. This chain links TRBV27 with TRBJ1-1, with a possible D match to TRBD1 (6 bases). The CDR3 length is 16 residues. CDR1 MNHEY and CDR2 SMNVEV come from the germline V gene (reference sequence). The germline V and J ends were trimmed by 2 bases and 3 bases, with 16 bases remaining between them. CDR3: CASSLGPGEVYTEAFF. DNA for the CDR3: TGTGCCAGCAGTTTAGGGCCAGGGGAGGTGTACACTGAAGCTTTCTTT.

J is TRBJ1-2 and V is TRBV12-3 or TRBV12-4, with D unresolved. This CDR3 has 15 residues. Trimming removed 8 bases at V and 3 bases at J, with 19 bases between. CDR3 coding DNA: TGTGCCAGCCGACGGTACCCCCGCGGCGACTATGGCTACACCTTC. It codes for CASRRYPRGDYGYTF.

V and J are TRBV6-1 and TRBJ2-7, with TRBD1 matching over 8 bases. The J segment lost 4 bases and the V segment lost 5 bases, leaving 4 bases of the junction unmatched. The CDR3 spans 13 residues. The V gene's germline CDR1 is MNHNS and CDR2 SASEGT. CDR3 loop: CASSRQGRYEQYF. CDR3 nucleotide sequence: TGTGCCAGCAGTCGACAGGGGAGGTACGAGCAGTACTTC.

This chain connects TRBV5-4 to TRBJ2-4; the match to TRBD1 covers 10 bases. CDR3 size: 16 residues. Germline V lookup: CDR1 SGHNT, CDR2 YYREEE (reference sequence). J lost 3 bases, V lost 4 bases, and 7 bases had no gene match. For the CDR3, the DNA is TGTGCCAGCAGCGCCTGGACAGGGGGGGGCAAAAACATTCAGTACTTC. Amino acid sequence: CASSAWTGGGKNIQYF.

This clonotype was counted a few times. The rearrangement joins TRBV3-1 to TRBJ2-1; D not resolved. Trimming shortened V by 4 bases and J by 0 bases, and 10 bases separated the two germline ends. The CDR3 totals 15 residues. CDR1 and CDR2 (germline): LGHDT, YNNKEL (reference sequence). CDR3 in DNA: TGTGCCAGCAGCCCGGTGCAAGACTCCTACAATGAGCAGTTCTTC. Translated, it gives CASSPVQDSYNEQFF.

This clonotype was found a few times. CDR3 DNA sequence: TGTGCCAGCAGCTTAGGGGCCGGGACAGGGACCTACGAGCAGTACTTC. Residues: CASSLGAGTGTYEQYF. V and J are TRBV7-2 and TRBJ2-7; 9 nucleotides agree with TRBD1. The CDR3 covers 16 residues. The trim removed 1 base at V and 2 bases at J, leaving 6 bases unmatched. The germline V gene has CDR1 SGHTA and CDR2 FQGNSA. The whole variable domain, remainder taken from reference TRBV7-2 and TRBJ2-7, is GAGVSQSPSNKVTEKGKDVELRCDPISGHTALYWYRQSLGQGLEFLIYFQGNSAPDKSGLPSDRFSAERTGGSVSTLTIQRTQQEDSAVYLCASSLGAGTGTYEQYFGPGTRLTVT.

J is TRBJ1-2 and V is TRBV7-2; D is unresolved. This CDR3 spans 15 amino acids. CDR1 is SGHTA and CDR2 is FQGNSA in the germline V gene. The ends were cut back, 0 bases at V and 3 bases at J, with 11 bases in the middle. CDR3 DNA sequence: TGTGCCAGCAGCTTAGCGAGGAGTTTCGACTATGGCTACACCTTC. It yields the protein CASSLARSFDYGYTF.

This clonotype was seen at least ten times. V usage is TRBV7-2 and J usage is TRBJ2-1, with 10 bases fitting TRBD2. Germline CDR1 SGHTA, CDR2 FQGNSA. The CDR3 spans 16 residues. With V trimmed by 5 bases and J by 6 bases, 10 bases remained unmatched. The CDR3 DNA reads TGTGCCAGCAGCATGCCGGCGGGACTAGCGACCAATGAGCAGTTCTTC. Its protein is CASSMPAGLATNEQFF.

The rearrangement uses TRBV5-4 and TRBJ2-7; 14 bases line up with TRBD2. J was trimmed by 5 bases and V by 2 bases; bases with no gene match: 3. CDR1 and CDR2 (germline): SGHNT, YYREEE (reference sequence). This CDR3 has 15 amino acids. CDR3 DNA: TGTGCCAGCAGCTTTTCGGGACTAGCGGGGGACGAGCAGTACTTC. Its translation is CASSFSGLAGDEQYF.

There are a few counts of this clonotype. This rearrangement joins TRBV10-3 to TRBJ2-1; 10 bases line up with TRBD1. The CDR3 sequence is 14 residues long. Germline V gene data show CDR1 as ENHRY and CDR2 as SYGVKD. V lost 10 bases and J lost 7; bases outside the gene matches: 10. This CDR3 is CANRPGQGTNEQFF. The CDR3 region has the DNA TGTGCCAACCGACCGGGACAGGGGACGAATGAGCAGTTCTTC.

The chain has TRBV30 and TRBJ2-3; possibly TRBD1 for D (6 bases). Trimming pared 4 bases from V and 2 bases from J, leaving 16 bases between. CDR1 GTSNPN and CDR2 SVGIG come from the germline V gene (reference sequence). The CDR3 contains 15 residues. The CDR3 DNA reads TGTGCCTGGATCGGTCCAGGGGTTTACACAGATACGCAGTATTTT. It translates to CAWIGPGVYTDTQYF. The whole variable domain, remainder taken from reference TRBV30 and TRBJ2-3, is SQTIHQWPATLVQPVGSPLSLECTVEGTSNPNLYWYRQAAGRGLQLLFYSVGIGQISSEVPQNLSASRPQDRQFILSSKKLLLSDSGFYLCAWIGPGVYTDTQYFGPGTRLTVL.

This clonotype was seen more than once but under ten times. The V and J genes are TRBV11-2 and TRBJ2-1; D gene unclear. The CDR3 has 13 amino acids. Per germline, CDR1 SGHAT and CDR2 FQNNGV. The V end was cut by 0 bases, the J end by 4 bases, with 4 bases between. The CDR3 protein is CASSLERYNEQFF. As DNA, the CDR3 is TGTGCCAGCAGCTTAGAGAGATACAATGAGCAGTTCTTC.

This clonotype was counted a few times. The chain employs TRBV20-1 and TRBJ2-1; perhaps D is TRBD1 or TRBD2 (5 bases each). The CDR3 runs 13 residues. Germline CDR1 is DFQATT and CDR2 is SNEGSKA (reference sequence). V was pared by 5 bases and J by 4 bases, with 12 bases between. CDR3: CSARPGRYNEQFF. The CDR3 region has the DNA TGCAGTGCTCGACCGGGACGTTACAATGAGCAGTTCTTC.

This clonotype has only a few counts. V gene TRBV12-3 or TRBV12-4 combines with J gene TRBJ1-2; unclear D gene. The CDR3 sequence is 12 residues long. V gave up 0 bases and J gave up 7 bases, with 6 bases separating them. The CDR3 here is CASSLAPGGYTF. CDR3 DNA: TGTGCCAGCAGTTTAGCGCCAGGTGGCTACACCTTC.

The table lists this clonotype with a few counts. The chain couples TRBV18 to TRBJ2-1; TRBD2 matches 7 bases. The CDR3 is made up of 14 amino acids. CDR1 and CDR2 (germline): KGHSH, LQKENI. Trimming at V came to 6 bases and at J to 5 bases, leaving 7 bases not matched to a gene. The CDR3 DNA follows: TGTGCCAGCTCGAAGTCGGGGGGAGACAATGAGCAGTTCTTC. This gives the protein CASSKSGGDNEQFF. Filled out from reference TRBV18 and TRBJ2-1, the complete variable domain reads NAGVMQNPRHLVRRRGQEARLRCSPMKGHSHVYWYRQLPEEGLKFMVYLQKENIIDESGMPKERFSAEFPKEGPSILRIQQVVRGDSAAYFCASSKSGGDNEQFFGPGTRLTVL.

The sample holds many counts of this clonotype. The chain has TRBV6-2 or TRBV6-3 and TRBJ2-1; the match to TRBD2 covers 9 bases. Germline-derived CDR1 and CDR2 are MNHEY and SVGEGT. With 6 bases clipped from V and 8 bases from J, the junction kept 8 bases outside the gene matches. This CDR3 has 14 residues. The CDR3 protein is CASRRAGGSHEQFF. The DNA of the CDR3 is TGTGCCAGCAGACGAGCGGGGGGTAGCCATGAGCAGTTCTTC.

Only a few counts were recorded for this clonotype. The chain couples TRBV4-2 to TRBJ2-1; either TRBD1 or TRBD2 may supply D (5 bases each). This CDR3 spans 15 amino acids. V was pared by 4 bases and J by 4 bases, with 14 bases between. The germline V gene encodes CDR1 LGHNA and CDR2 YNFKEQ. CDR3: CASSPGRMGYNEQFF. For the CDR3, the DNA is TGTGCCAGCAGCCCGGGACGGATGGGGTACAATGAGCAGTTCTTC.

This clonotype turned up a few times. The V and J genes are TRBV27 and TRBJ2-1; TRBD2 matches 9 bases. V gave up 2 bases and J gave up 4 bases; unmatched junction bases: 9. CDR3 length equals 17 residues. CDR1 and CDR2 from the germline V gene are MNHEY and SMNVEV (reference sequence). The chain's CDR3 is CASSLILGLAGYNEQFF. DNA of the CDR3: TGTGCCAGCAGTTTAATACTTGGGCTAGCGGGGTACAATGAGCAGTTCTTC.

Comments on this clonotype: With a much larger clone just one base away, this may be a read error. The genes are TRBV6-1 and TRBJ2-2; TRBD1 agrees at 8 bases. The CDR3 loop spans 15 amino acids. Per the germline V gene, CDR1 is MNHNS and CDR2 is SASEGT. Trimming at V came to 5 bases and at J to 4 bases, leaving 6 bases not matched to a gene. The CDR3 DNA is TGTGCCAGCAGTCGACAGGGGCAGAGCACCGGGGAGCTGTTTTTT. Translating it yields CASSRQGQSTGELFF.

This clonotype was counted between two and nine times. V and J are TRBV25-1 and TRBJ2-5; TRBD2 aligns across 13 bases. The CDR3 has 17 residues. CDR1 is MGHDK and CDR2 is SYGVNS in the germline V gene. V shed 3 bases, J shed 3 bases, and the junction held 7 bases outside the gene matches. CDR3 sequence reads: CASSEWPGTSGKETQYF. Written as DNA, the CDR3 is TGTGCCAGCAGTGAGTGGCCCGGGACTAGCGGGAAAGAGACCCAGTACTTC.